The sequence of this T cell receptor beta chain was determined in a study of blood T cell repertoires in COVID-19. Across the study: The cDNA or gDNA used as material had been derived from T cells, B-cell-depleted T cells, or PBMCs.

The V gene lost 0 bases and the J gene lost 1 base, with 9 bases spanning the gap. Germline-derived CDR1 and CDR2 are SGHAT and FQNNGV. This CDR3 is 15 amino acids long. Some clones are missing from TCRdb's copy, which holds only in-frame ones; the method was immunoSEQ multiplex PCR. The table lists roughly 180,000 clones, approximately 80% of them singletons. The specimen sequenced was peripheral blood. The V gene is TRBV11-2, the J gene TRBJ2-5; D is unclear. The clonotype comes from a woman between 35 and 50 years old with COVID-19, enrolled during active disease. The CDR3 DNA follows: TGTGCCAGCAGCTTAGAGTACAGTCTCCAAGAGACCCAGTACTTC. It codes for CASSLEYSLQETQYF.